Listed here are 14 T cell receptor beta chains from one sample, sequenced in a study of blood T cell repertoires in COVID-19. Repertoires were generated with immunoSEQ multiplex PCR, while TCRdb's copy carries only in-frame clones and drops some. The sample has roughly 220,000 clones, approximately 81% seen once; the top ten hold about 5.1%. Source material: peripheral blood. The receptors originated from a woman aged 55-75 years who had recovered from COVID-19.

V and J are TRBV5-1 and TRBJ1-2; 9 bases fit TRBD1. Germline loops: CDR1 SGHRS, CDR2 YFSETQ. V lost 7 bases, J lost 5 bases, and 9 bases stayed unmatched. The length of the CDR3 is 14 residues. The CDR3 DNA reads TGCGCCAGCCGAGCCCAGACAGGGGGATATGGCTACACCTTC. This gives the protein CASRAQTGGYGYTF.

The chain joins TRBV19 to TRBJ1-4; D gene unclear. CDR1 and CDR2 from the germline V gene are LNHDA and SQIVND (reference sequence). Trimming shortened V by 4 bases and J by 3 bases, and 9 bases separated the two germline ends. The length of the CDR3 is 14 residues. Written as DNA, the CDR3 is TGTGCCAGTAGTACGGGTATCTCTAATGAAAAACTGTTTTTT. Translation: CASSTGISNEKLFF.

This chain links TRBV18 with TRBJ1-2; TRBD1 matches at 8 bases. The ends lost 3 bases at V and 7 bases at J; junction bases unmatched: 7. CDR3 length: 14 residues. Germline V gene lookup returns CDR1 KGHSH and CDR2 LQKENI. The CDR3 bases are TGTGCCAGCTCACCGCAGGGGGCGAGTAGTGGCTACACCTTC. Translating gives CASSPQGASSGYTF.

The rearrangement joins TRBV5-8 to TRBJ2-3, with D possibly being TRBD2 (6 bases). Germline V CDR1 and CDR2: SGHTS, YDEGEE. V was pared by 6 bases and J by 5 bases, with 34 bases between. The CDR3 contains 20 residues. The CDR3 loop is CASISWPGRDSQEAQDTQYF. The CDR3 DNA reads TGTGCCAGCATCTCTTGGCCGGGACGGGACTCTCAAGAGGCCCAAGATACGCAGTATTTT.

The chain carries TRBV6-5 and TRBJ2-7; perhaps TRBD1 as D (6 bases). Trimming removed 4 bases at V and 1 base at J, with 11 bases between. CDR3 size: 14 residues. Germline V gene lookup returns CDR1 MNHEY and CDR2 SVGAGI. The CDR3 nucleotides read TGTGCCAGCAGTTGGAAAGGGGGATCCTACGAGCAGTACTTC. This sequence encodes CASSWKGGSYEQYF.

Only a few counts were recorded for this clone. The chain links TRBV5-1 to TRBJ1-6; D is undetermined. The germline gives CDR1 SGHRS, CDR2 YFSETQ. The CDR3 totals 14 residues. The V gene lost 1 base and the J gene lost 7 bases, with 9 bases spanning the gap. CDR3 in DNA: TGCGCCAGCAGCTTGAGTCCGAGAAATTCACCCCTCCACTTT. It specifies CASSLSPRNSPLHF.

This clone was observed a few times. The chain joins TRBV7-2 to TRBJ2-7, with TRBD1 as a possible D gene (6 bases). This CDR3 spans 15 amino acids. CDR1 and CDR2 from the germline V gene are SGHTA and FQGNSA. V was trimmed by 2 bases and J by 2 bases, leaving 13 bases between them. The CDR3 sequence is CASSLRAGAAYEQYF. Here the CDR3 DNA reads TGTGCCAGCAGCTTAAGAGCAGGGGCGGCCTACGAGCAGTACTTC.

This clone has only one observation. The chain employs TRBV5-6 and TRBJ2-6; tentatively, D is TRBD1 (5 bases). Trimming removed 1 base from V and 0 bases from J, with 14 bases in between. The CDR3 contains 18 residues. Germline V gives CDR1 SGHDT, CDR2 YYEEEE. The CDR3 nucleotides read TGTGCCAGCAGCTTGCAAACCAGGGTTTACTCTGGGGCCAACGTCCTGACTTTC. This codes for CASSLQTRVYSGANVLTF.

CDR3 in amino acids: CSVGVQETQYF. In DNA form, the CDR3 reads TGCAGCGTAGGGGTCCAAGAGACCCAGTACTTC. The chain combines TRBV29-1 with TRBJ2-5, with D possibly being TRBD1 (5 bases). V gave up 6 bases and J gave up 1 base, with 6 bases separating them. Germline values: CDR1 SQVTM, CDR2 ANQGSEA. The CDR3 loop spans 11 amino acids.

The chain employs TRBV5-1 and TRBJ2-2; 7 bases line up with TRBD2. The germline CDR1 and CDR2 sequences are SGHRS and YFSETQ. The CDR3 runs to 15 residues. V lost 4 bases to trimming and J lost 7 bases; unmatched junction nucleotides: 10. CDR3 in DNA: TGCGCCAGCAGCATTTGGACTAGTGCGAGCGGGGAGCTGTTTTTT. Translation gives CASSIWTSASGELFF.

The V and J genes are TRBV9 and TRBJ2-7; D is undetermined. V lost 4 bases and J 0 bases, leaving 11 bases between the germline ends. Germline loops: CDR1 SGDLS, CDR2 YYNGEE. CDR3 length: 14 amino acids. The CDR3 coding sequence is TGTGCCAGCAGCCCCGATCTCAGCTCCTACGAGCAGTACTTC. Amino acids: CASSPDLSSYEQYF.

The genes are TRBV18 and TRBJ2-7; 10 bases agree with TRBD2. V lost 3 bases, J lost 7 bases, and 9 bases stayed unmatched. CDR1 and CDR2 (germline): KGHSH, LQKENI. The length of the CDR3 is 15 residues. The DNA of the CDR3 is TGTGCCAGCTCACCGAAAAGCGGGGGGGCGTGGGAGCAGTACTTC. As protein: CASSPKSGGAWEQYF.

The chain combines TRBV5-5 with TRBJ2-7; no clear D gene. The V gene lost 1 base and the J gene lost 4 bases, with 6 bases spanning the gap. The length of the CDR3 is 12 residues. Germline values: CDR1 SGHKS, CDR2 YYEKEE (reference sequence). The CDR3 nucleotides read TGTGCCAGCAGCTTGTCCCCATACGAGCAGTACTTC. Translated: CASSLSPYEQYF.

The rearrangement uses TRBV10-3 and TRBJ2-2; TRBD2 matches 8 bases. Trimming cost V 6 bases and J 4 bases; bases outside gene matches: 10. The CDR3 has 16 amino acids. CDR1 and CDR2 from the germline V gene are ENHRY and SYGVKD. The CDR3 sequence is CAISDGVAGTTGELFF. CDR3 nucleotides: TGTGCCATCAGCGACGGAGTAGCGGGGACCACCGGGGAGCTGTTTTTT.